Following are 18 T cell receptor beta chains from one sample sequenced in a study of cytomegalovirus exposure and HLA in healthy donors. The PCR was carried out with 60 Vbeta primers and 13 Jbeta primers. This table comes from immunoSEQ multiplex PCR, and its TCRdb copy is limited to in-frame clones, with some not included. The table includes around 210,000 clones, around 79% detected once. The sequenced sample was PBMCs. The receptor set was obtained from a male donor in good health and CMV-seropositive.

The chain employs TRBV11-1 and TRBJ2-3, with D tentatively TRBD1 (6 bases). Germline loops: CDR1 SGHAT, CDR2 FQDESV (reference sequence). The CDR3 spans 15 residues. Trimming stripped 1 base from V and 7 bases from J, with 15 bases between. The CDR3 coding sequence is TGTGCCAGCAGCTTAGGGACAGCGAACGGAAATACGCAGTATTTT. Amino acids: CASSLGTANGNTQYF.

This clone came up a few times. The chain has TRBV6-6 and TRBJ1-5; D perhaps matches TRBD1 (6 bases). Germline V gene lookup returns CDR1 MNHNY and CDR2 SVGAGI (reference sequence). The CDR3 spans 15 residues. V was cut by 6 bases and J by 4 bases, with 16 bases left in between. CDR3 residues: CASSLTGFRNQPQHF. CDR3 nucleotides: TGTGCCAGCAGCCTAACAGGGTTCCGGAATCAGCCCCAGCATTTT.

V and J are TRBV2 and TRBJ1-4; 7 nucleotides line up with TRBD1. Germline CDR1 SNHLY, CDR2 FYNNEI. The CDR3 has 12 residues. The V gene end was trimmed by 2 bases and the J gene end by 14 bases; junction bases not matched to a gene: 5. The CDR3: CASSEKGAGLFF. The CDR3 nucleotides are TGTGCCAGCAGTGAAAAGGGGGCCGGTCTGTTTTTT. Drawing the rest from reference TRBV2 and TRBJ1-4, the complete variable domain is EPEVTQTPSHQVTQMGQEVILRCVPISNHLYFYWYRQILGQKVEFLVSFYNNEISEKSEIFDDQFSVERPDGSNFTLKIRSTKLEDSAMYFCASSEKGAGLFFGSGTQLSVL.

This clone appeared a single time. The chain combines TRBV5-1 with TRBJ2-1; 11 positions match TRBD2. CDR1 and CDR2 (germline): SGHRS, YFSETQ. The CDR3 is 17 amino acids. V shed 6 bases, J shed 3 bases, and the junction held 11 bases outside the gene matches. The CDR3 DNA sequence: TGCGCCAGCACCCCGCTATCCGGGACTAGCGGCTACAATGAGCAGTTCTTC. This translates into CASTPLSGTSGYNEQFF.

The chain recombines TRBV4-3 with TRBJ1-2; 8 positions agree with TRBD1. There are 17 residues in the CDR3. The germline V gene has CDR1 LGHNA and CDR2 YSLEER. The V and J ends lost 1 base and 0 bases, in that order; junction bases with no gene match: 7. The CDR3 bases are TGCGCCAGCAGCCAAGTGGCTGCGGACAGGGCTAACTATGGCTACACCTTC. Translating it yields CASSQVAADRANYGYTF.

The genes are TRBV11-2 and TRBJ1-1; D is ambiguous. CDR3 length equals 11 residues. V lost 3 bases to trimming and J lost 7 bases, with 6 bases between them. Germline V gene lookup returns CDR1 SGHAT and CDR2 FQNNGV. This chain's CDR3 is CASSFGFEAFF. CDR3 nucleotide sequence: TGTGCCAGCAGCTTCGGTTTTGAAGCTTTCTTT.

This rearrangement joins TRBV28 to TRBJ2-1; tentatively, D is TRBD2 (5 bases). The CDR3 totals 13 residues. Germline V gene lookup returns CDR1 MDHEN and CDR2 SYDVKM. V was pared by 2 bases and J by 9 bases, with 11 bases between. CDR3 sequence reads: CASSLPGGGEQFF. CDR3 coding DNA: TGTGCCAGCAGTTTACCAGGAGGTGGTGAGCAGTTCTTC. The full variable domain, completed using reference TRBV28 and TRBJ2-1, is DVKVTQSSRYLVKRTGEKVFLECVQDMDHENMFWYRQDPGLGLRLIYFSYDVKMKEKGDIPEGYSVSREKKERFSLILESASTNQTSMYLCASSLPGGGEQFFGPGTRLTVL.

The rearrangement joins TRBV5-1 to TRBJ1-2; no clear D gene. The CDR3 runs to 12 residues. Trimming left V 2 bases short and J 8 bases short, with 10 bases between. From germline, CDR1 is SGHRS and CDR2 YFSETQ. CDR3 nucleotides: TGCGCCAGCAGCTTCACGGGTGAAGGCTACACCTTC. Its translation is CASSFTGEGYTF.

The chain couples TRBV27 to TRBJ1-5, with 7 bases that match TRBD1. This CDR3 region has 15 residues. Germline CDR1 MNHEY, CDR2 SMNVEV (reference sequence). V trimming: 0 bases; J trimming: 7 bases; junction bases outside the gene matches: 6. The DNA of the CDR3 is TGTGCCAGCAGTTTATCGCAAACAGGGGCCCAGCCCCAGCATTTT. Residues: CASSLSQTGAQPQHF.

The genes are TRBV4-1 and TRBJ1-6, with unresolved D. This CDR3 is built from 15 residues. Germline V lookup: CDR1 MGHRA, CDR2 YSYEKL. V was shortened by 0 bases and J by 7 bases, with 10 bases between the two germline ends. Here the CDR3 DNA reads TGCGCCAGCAGCCAAGATAGCCGTTCCAATTCACCCCTCCACTTT. Protein: CASSQDSRSNSPLHF.

V is TRBV29-1 and J is TRBJ2-5, with D unresolved. The CDR3 has 14 residues. Between the trimmed V and J ends, which lost 2 bases and 4 bases, there was a span of 14 bases. Germline values: CDR1 SQVTM, CDR2 ANQGSEA. CDR3 DNA: TGCAGCGTTGAAATGCCGCTAGTTCGAGAGACCCAGTACTTC. Translation gives CSVEMPLVRETQYF.

This clone has a handful of counts. The V gene is TRBV28, the J gene TRBJ2-7, with 9 bases identical to TRBD1. The CDR3 runs 15 residues. The germline V gene has CDR1 MDHEN and CDR2 SYDVKM. After removal of 7 bases from V and 6 bases from J, the junction contained 13 bases not matched to a gene. The CDR3 sequence: CASTTPGTGSLEQYF. The CDR3 DNA reads TGTGCCAGCACCACACCCGGGACAGGGTCCCTCGAGCAGTACTTC.

The CDR3 loop reads CASSRSGGTLSYEQYF. The DNA for the CDR3 is TGTGCCAGCAGTCGTAGCGGGGGGACCCTCTCCTACGAGCAGTACTTC. The genes are TRBV7-2 and TRBJ2-7, with 10 bases identical to TRBD2. CDR1 SGHTA and CDR2 FQGNSA come from the germline V gene. The CDR3 covers 16 residues. V lost 6 bases and J lost 0; bases outside the gene matches: 8.

This chain links TRBV15 with TRBJ1-2; 7 bases agree with TRBD1. The J segment lost 6 bases and the V segment lost 2 bases, leaving 9 bases of the junction unmatched. CDR1 and CDR2 (germline): LNHNV, YYDKDF (reference sequence). The CDR3 extends over 15 amino acids. The CDR3: CATSRPDREEDGYTF. The CDR3 DNA follows: TGTGCCACCAGCAGACCCGACAGGGAAGAAGATGGCTACACCTTC. Full variable domain (rest looked up from reference TRBV15 and TRBJ1-2): DAMVIQNPRYQVTQFGKPVTLSCSQTLNHNVMYWYQQKSSQAPKLLFHYYDKDFNNEADTPDNFQSRRPNTSFCFLDIRSPGLGDTAMYLCATSRPDREEDGYTFGSGTRLTVV.

The chain combines TRBV27 with TRBJ2-7, with TRBD1 as a possible D gene (6 bases). The V gene's germline CDR1 is MNHEY and CDR2 SMNVEV (reference sequence). The V and J ends lost 6 bases and 5 bases respectively, with 14 bases between them. The CDR3 totals 13 residues. The CDR3 region is CASSIQGFNEQYF. DNA of the CDR3: TGTGCCAGCAGCATACAGGGTTTCAACGAGCAGTACTTC.

The table lists this clone with a count of one. The genes are TRBV18 and TRBJ2-7, with 7 bases aligning to TRBD2. There are 16 residues in the CDR3. V shed 2 bases and J 2 bases; nucleotides not matched to a gene: 9. In germline, CDR1 is KGHSH, CDR2 LQKENI. In DNA, the CDR3 is TGTGCCAGCTCACCAGAACCGGGACTAACTACCTACGAGCAGTACTTC. It codes for CASSPEPGLTTYEQYF.

This chain joins TRBV28 and TRBJ1-1; 8 bases map to TRBD1. This CDR3 contains 14 residues. Germline CDR1 and CDR2: MDHEN and SYDVKM. Germline trimming cut 7 bases from V and 1 base from J; bases unmatched to any gene: 5. CDR3 residues: CASIQGAWNTEAFF. CDR3 DNA: TGTGCCAGCATTCAGGGGGCCTGGAACACTGAAGCTTTCTTT.

The chain uses TRBV27 and TRBJ2-5, with 8 bases matching TRBD2. TRBJ2-7 explains the end of the DNA better; the J call may be wrong. Germline CDR1 and CDR2: MNHEY and SMNVEV (reference sequence). The CDR3 extends over 15 amino acids. The CDR3 nucleotides are TGTGCCAGCAGTTGGGGGGGGACTAGGATTCTCGAGCAGTACTTC. Amino acid sequence: CASSWGGTRILEQYF.